This T cell receptor (beta chain) was recovered during a study of blood T cell repertoires in COVID-19. Study overall: The study drew acute and convalescent COVID-19 samples from the United States, Italy and Spain. In each case, the material was cDNA or gDNA derived from T cells, B-cell-depleted T cells, or PBMCs.

This clone was seen once. Authors' data handling: It was from reference gene primer amplification that nucleated cell counts were estimated. Only in-frame clones appear in the TCRdb table, and some are missing; sequencing was by immunoSEQ multiplex PCR. That table is the source of V, J and clone size, and D and trimming were worked out from the DNA. The data contain about 280,000 clones, roughly nine tenths of them singletons. V dropped 3 bases and J dropped 4; count of bases not matched to a gene: 5. The CDR3 sequence is 14 residues long. Germline V lookup: CDR1 SEHNR, CDR2 FQNEAQ (reference sequence).

V gene TRBV7-9 combines with J gene TRBJ2-7; 8 bases align to TRBD2. The sequencing sample was made of peripheral blood. This sequence originates from a woman aged 30 to 39 with COVID-19, enrolled during active disease. The CDR3 is CASSFGSSGYEQYF. The CDR3 DNA is TGTGCCAGCAGCTTCGGATCTAGCGGGTACGAGCAGTACTTC.